This T cell receptor (beta chain) came from a study of control samples from healthy donors and cancer patients. Method: immunoSEQ multiplex PCR; TCRdb's copy keeps in-frame clones and lacks some. Here the sample spans just under 60,000 clones, approximately 92% being singletons. The CDR3 is 14 residues long. V dropped 2 bases and J dropped 9 bases, with 14 bases sitting between them. Germline V lookup: CDR1 MRHNA, CDR2 SNTAGT. The sample was PBMCs. This sequence originates from a man aged 40-49 years with colorectal cancer. The V and J genes are TRBV6-4 and TRBJ2-1, with no clear D. The CDR3 loop is CASSDRVGRGEQFF. The DNA for the CDR3 is TGTGCCAGCAGTGACCGTGTGGGTAGAGGTGAGCAGTTCTTC.